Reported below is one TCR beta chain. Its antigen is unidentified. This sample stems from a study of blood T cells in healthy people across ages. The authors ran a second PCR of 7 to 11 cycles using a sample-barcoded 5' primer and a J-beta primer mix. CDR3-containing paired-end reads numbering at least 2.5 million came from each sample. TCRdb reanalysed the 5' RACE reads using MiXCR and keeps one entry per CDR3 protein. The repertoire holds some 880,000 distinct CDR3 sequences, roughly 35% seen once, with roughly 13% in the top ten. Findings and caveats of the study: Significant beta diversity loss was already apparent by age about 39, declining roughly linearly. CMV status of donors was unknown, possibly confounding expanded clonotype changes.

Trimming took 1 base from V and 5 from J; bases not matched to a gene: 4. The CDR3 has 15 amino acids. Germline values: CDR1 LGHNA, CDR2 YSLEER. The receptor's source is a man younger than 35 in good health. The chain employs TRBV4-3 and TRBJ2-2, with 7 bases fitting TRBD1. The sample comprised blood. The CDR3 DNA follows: TGCGCCAGCAGCCAAGCCACAGGGGTGACCGGGGAGCTGTTTTTT. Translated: CASSQATGVTGELFF.